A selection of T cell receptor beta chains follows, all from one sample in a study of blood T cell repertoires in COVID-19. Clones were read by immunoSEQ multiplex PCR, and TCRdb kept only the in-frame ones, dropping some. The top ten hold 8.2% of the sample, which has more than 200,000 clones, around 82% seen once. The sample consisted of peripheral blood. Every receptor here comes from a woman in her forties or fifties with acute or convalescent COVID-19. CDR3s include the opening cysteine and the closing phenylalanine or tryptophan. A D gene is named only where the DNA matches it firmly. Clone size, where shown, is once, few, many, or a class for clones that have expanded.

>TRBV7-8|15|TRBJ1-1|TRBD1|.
CASSLRDRSNTEAFF
TGTGCCAGCAGCTTACGGGACAGGTCGAACACTGAAGCTTTCTTT
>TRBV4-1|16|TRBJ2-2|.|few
CASSQEARGSTGELFF
TGCGCCAGCAGCCAAGAGGCGCGGGGTTCCACCGGGGAGCTGTTTTTT
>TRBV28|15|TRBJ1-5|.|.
CASSLYTTSNQPQHF
TGTGCCAGCAGTTTGTACACCACTAGCAATCAGCCCCAGCATTTT
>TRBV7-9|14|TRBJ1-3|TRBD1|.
CASSEQGAGNTIYF
TGTGCCAGCAGCGAACAGGGGGCTGGAAACACCATATATTTT
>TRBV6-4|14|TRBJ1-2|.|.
CASSDSGGSYGYTF
TGTGCCAGCAGTGACTCGGGGGGGTCCTATGGCTACACCTTC
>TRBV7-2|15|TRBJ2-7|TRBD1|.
CASSPSGTASYEQYF
TGTGCCAGCAGCCCTTCCGGGACAGCTTCCTACGAGCAGTACTTC
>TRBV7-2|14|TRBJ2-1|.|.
CASSLSGGNTEQFF
TGTGCCAGCAGCTTATCAGGAGGGAACACTGAGCAGTTCTTC
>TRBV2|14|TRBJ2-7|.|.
CASKGRGGPYEQYF
TGTGCCAGCAAGGGCAGAGGGGGACCCTACGAGCAGTACTTC
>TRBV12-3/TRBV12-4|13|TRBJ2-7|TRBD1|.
CASSRDRGNEQYF
TGTGCCAGCAGTAGGGACAGGGGAAACGAGCAGTACTTC
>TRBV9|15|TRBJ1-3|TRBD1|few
CASSARTGGIDTIYF
TGTGCCAGCAGCGCCCGGACAGGGGGGATAGACACCATATATTTT
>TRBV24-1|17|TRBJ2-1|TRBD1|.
CATSAATGTGIYNEQFF
TGTGCCACCAGTGCCGCCACCGGGACAGGGATCTACAATGAGCAGTTCTTC
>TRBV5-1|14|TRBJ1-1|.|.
CASRGTSGNTEAFF
TGCGCCAGCAGGGGTACCTCGGGGAACACTGAAGCTTTCTTT
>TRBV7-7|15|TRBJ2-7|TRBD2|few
CASSLGASGSYEQYF
TGTGCTAGCAGCTTAGGGGCTAGCGGGAGCTACGAGCAGTACTTC
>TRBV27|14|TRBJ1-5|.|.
CASSPRQANQPQHF
TGTGCCAGCAGTCCAAGACAGGCCAATCAGCCCCAGCATTTT
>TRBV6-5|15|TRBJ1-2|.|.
CASSYSTAQKYGYTF
TGTGCCAGCAGTTACTCGACAGCGCAGAAGTATGGCTACACCTTC
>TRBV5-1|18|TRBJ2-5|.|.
CASSLALTGAVSAGTQYF
TGCGCCAGCAGCTTGGCCTTAACGGGAGCGGTCTCCGCGGGGACCCAGTACTTC
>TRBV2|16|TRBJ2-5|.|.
CASSEDWTAYQETQYF
TGTGCCAGCAGTGAAGATTGGACTGCGTACCAAGAGACCCAGTACTTC
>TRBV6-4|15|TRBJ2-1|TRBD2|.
CASSPLAGSYNEQFF
TGTGCCAGCAGTCCACTAGCGGGGTCCTACAATGAGCAGTTCTTC
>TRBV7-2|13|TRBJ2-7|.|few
CASSLRRESEQYF
TGTGCCAGCAGCTTACGGCGGGAAAGCGAGCAGTACTTC
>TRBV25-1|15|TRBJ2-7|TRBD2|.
CASSGVGLAGASQYF
TGTGCCAGCAGTGGAGTGGGGCTAGCGGGAGCCTCGCAGTACTTC
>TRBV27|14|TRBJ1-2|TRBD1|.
CASSKDRGDYGYTF
TGTGCCAGCAGTAAGGACAGGGGAGACTATGGCTACACCTTC
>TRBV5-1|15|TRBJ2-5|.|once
CASSSLRGGGETQYF
TGCGCCAGCAGCTCCCTAAGGGGAGGCGGAGAGACCCAGTACTTC
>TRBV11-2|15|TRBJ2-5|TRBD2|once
CASSSGTSGWETQYF
TGTGCCAGCAGCTCCGGGACTAGCGGGTGGGAGACCCAGTACTTC
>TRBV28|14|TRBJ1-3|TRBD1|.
CASSSGQLRNTIYF
TGTGCCAGCAGTTCGGGACAGTTAAGAAACACCATATATTTT
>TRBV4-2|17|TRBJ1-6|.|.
CASSQGLPGQTNSPLHF
TGTGCCAGCAGCCAAGGCCTACCGGGACAAACCAATTCACCCCTCCACTTT
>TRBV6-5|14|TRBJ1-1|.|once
CASSQGQRAAEAFF
TGTGCCAGCAGTCAGGGACAACGGGCCGCTGAAGCTTTCTTT
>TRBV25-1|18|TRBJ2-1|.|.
CASSDLSNREGSYNEQFF
TGTGCCAGCAGTGACCTCTCTAACAGGGAAGGCTCCTACAATGAGCAGTTCTTC
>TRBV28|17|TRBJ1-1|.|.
CASSFPPGQKLNTEAFF
TGTGCCAGCAGTTTCCCCCCCGGACAGAAACTGAACACTGAAGCTTTCTTT
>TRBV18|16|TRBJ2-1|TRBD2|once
CASSPSGTSGYNEQFF
TGTGCCAGCTCACCTTCCGGGACTAGCGGGTACAATGAGCAGTTCTTC
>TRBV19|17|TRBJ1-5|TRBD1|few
CASSIGWGQAGGQPQHF
TGTGCCAGTAGTATCGGATGGGGACAGGCTGGGGGTCAGCCCCAGCATTTT
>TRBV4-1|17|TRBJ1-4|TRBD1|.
CASSQDGPGQGTEKLFF
TGCGCCAGCAGCCAAGATGGGCCGGGACAGGGTACGGAAAAACTGTTTTTT
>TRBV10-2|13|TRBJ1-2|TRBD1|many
CASSESGQDVYTF
TGCGCCAGCAGTGAGTCGGGACAGGATGTCTACACCTTC
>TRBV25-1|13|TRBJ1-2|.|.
CASSELSDYGYTF
TGTGCCAGCAGTGAATTATCCGACTATGGCTACACCTTC
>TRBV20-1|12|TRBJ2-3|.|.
CSASGLQGTQYF
TGCAGTGCTAGTGGTCTGCAGGGTACGCAGTATTTT
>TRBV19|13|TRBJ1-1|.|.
CASRDSMNTEAFF
TGTGCCAGTAGGGACAGCATGAACACTGAAGCTTTCTTT
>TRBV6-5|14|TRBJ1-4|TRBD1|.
CASTPGTGSEKLFF
TGTGCCAGCACCCCTGGGACAGGTAGCGAAAAACTGTTTTTT
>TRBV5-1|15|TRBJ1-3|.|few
CASSLGPGTGNTIYF
TGCGCCAGCAGCTTGGGGCCCGGGACTGGAAACACCATATATTTT
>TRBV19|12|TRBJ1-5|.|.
CASSTSQGTQHF
TGTGCCAGTAGTACCTCTCAGGGAACCCAGCATTTT
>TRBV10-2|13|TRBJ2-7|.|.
CASRWGRTYEQYF
TGCGCCAGCCGATGGGGGAGGACTTACGAGCAGTACTTC
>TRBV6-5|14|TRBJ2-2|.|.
CASRRDRRAGELFF
TGTGCCAGCAGGCGGGACAGACGAGCGGGGGAACTGTTTTTT
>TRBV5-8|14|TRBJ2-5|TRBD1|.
CASSSQGAGETQYF
TGTGCCAGCAGCTCCCAGGGGGCAGGGGAGACCCAGTACTTC
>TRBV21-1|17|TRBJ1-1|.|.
CASSLTPANTRSTEAFF
TGTGCCAGCAGCTTGACTCCAGCAAACACTAGAAGCACTGAAGCTTTCTTT
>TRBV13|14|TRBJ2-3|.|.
CASSSPGITDTQYF
TGTGCCAGCAGCTCCCCAGGGATCACAGATACGCAGTATTTT
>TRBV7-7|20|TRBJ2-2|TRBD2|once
CASSLAPPSLAGEETGELFF
TGTGCCAGCAGCTTAGCGCCACCCTCACTAGCGGGAGAGGAGACCGGGGAGCTGTTTTTT
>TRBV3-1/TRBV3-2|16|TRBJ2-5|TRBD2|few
CASSQEWGLEGETQYF
TGTGCCAGCAGCCAGGAATGGGGACTAGAAGGAGAGACCCAGTACTTC
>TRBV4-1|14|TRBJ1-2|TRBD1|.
CASSLGQGATGYTF
TGCGCCAGCAGCTTGGGACAGGGGGCGACAGGCTACACCTTC
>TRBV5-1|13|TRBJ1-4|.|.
CASSRATNEKLFF
TGCGCCAGCAGCCGTGCAACTAATGAAAAACTGTTTTTT
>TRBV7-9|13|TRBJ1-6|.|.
CASSLAVNSPLHF
TGTGCCAGCTCCCTGGCAGTTAATTCACCCCTCCACTTT
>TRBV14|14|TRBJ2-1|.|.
CASSHRSSYNEQFF
TGTGCCAGCAGCCACCGGAGCTCCTACAATGAGCAGTTCTTC
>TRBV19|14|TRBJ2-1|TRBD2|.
CASTGLAGTHEQFF
TGTGCCAGTACCGGACTAGCGGGAACTCATGAGCAGTTCTTC
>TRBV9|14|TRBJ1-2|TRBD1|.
CASSVGVGGNGYTF
TGTGCCAGCAGCGTAGGTGTAGGGGGCAATGGCTACACCTTC
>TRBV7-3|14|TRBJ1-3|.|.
CASSVDGAGNTIYF
TGTGCCAGCAGTGTTGACGGTGCGGGTAACACCATATATTTT
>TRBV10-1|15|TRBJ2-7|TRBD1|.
CASTRPGQGSYEQYF
TGCGCCAGCACTCGTCCGGGACAGGGGTCCTACGAGCAGTACTTC